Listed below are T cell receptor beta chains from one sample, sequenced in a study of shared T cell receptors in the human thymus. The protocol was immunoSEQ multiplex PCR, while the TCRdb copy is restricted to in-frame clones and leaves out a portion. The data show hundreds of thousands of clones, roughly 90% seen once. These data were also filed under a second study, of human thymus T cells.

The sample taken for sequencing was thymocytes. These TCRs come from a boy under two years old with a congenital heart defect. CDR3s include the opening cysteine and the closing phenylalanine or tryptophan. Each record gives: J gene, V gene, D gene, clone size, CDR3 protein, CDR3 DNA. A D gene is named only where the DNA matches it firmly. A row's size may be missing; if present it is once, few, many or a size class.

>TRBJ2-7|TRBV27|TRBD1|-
CASSRDSIYEQYF
TGTGCCAGCAGCCGGGACAGCATCTACGAGCAGTACTTC
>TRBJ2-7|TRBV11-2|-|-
CASSHGVSYEQYF
TGTGCCAGCAGCCACGGGGTCTCCTACGAGCAGTACTTC
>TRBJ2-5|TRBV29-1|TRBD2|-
CSVGGLAGGGQGTQYF
TGCAGCGTTGGGGGACTAGCGGGAGGGGGGCAAGGGACCCAGTACTTC
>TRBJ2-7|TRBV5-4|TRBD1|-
CASSLHPQGPSSYEQYF
TGTGCCAGCAGCCTCCACCCACAGGGGCCGAGCTCCTACGAGCAGTACTTC
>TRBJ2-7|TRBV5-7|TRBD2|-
CASSLEASGNYEQYF
TGTGCCAGCAGCTTGGAAGCTAGCGGGAACTACGAGCAGTACTTC
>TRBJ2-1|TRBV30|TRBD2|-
CAWISSGGEQFF
TGTGCCTGGATAAGTAGCGGGGGAGAGCAGTTCTTC
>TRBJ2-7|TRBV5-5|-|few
CASSLAEEGEEQYF
TGTGCCAGCAGCTTGGCGGAAGAAGGGGAAGAGCAGTACTTC
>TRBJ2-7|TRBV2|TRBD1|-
CASSSPDRGYEQYF
TGTGCCAGCAGCTCCCCTGACAGGGGCTACGAGCAGTACTTC
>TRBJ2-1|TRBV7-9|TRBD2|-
CASSLEAASGRTTNEQFF
TGTGCCAGCAGCTTAGAGGCCGCTAGCGGGAGGACCACGAATGAGCAGTTCTTC
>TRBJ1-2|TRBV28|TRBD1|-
CASRTGDVGYGYTF
TGTGCCAGCAGAACAGGGGACGTAGGCTATGGCTACACCTTC
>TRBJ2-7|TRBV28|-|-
CASSFQGATYEQYF
TGTGCCAGCAGTTTCCAAGGGGCCACCTACGAGCAGTACTTC
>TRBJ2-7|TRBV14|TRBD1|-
CASSQGQGAHEQYF
TGTGCCAGCAGCCAGGGACAGGGGGCTCACGAGCAGTACTTC
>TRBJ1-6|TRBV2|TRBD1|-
CASSRDRDSSRSLHF
TGTGCCAGCAGTCGAGACCGGGACAGCTCAAGGTCCCTCCACTTT
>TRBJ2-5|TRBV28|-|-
CASSTGLLGTQYF
TGTGCCAGCAGTACGGGATTACTAGGGACCCAGTACTTC
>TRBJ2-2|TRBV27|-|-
CASSLSHGGGELFF
TGTGCCAGCAGTTTATCCCACGGGGGCGGGGAGCTGTTTTTT
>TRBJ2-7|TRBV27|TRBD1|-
CASSLDRVNDEQYF
TGTGCCAGCAGTTTAGACAGGGTCAACGACGAGCAGTACTTC
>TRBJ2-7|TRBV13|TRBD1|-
CASSLLGQSYEQYF
TGTGCCAGCAGCTTACTGGGACAGTCCTACGAGCAGTACTTC
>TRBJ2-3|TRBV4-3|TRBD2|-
CASSHAIRAGDSGTDTQYF
TGCGCCAGCAGCCACGCGATAAGAGCGGGAGATTCTGGCACAGATACGCAGTATTTT
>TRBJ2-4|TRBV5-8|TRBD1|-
CASSTDRGPGKNIQYF
TGTGCCAGCAGCACCGACAGGGGGCCAGGAAAAAACATTCAGTACTTC
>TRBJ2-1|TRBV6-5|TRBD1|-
CASSSRDRGPHEQFF
TGTGCCAGCAGTTCCCGGGACAGGGGGCCACATGAGCAGTTCTTC
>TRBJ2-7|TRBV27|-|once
CASSLGRSHEQYF
TGTGCCAGCAGTTTAGGGAGGTCCCACGAGCAGTACTTC
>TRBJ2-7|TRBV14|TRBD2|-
CASSQEASGSSGEQYF
TGTGCCAGCAGCCAAGAGGCTAGCGGGAGTTCCGGCGAGCAGTACTTC
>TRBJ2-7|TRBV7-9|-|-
CASSLGALYFPTYEQYF
TGTGCCAGCAGCTTAGGAGCCCTCTACTTCCCGACCTACGAGCAGTACTTC
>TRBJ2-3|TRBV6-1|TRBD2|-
CASSLGGGRDTQYF
TGTGCCAGCAGCCTCGGGGGGGGCCGAGATACGCAGTATTTT
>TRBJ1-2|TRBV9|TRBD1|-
CASSVDRQGRDGYTF
TGTGCCAGCAGCGTAGATCGACAGGGTAGAGATGGCTACACCTTC